The following is a TCR beta chain sequence with its context. Assay used: immunoSEQ multiplex PCR; TCRdb lists only in-frame clones, some missing. Of 40,000 or so clones listed, roughly four fifths are singletons. This specimen belongs to a study of blood T cell repertoires in COVID-19. About the study: The analysed material was cDNA or gDNA that came from T cells, B-cell-depleted T cells, or PBMCs.

Germline V gives CDR1 MNHEY, CDR2 SVGAGI. V shed 6 bases, J shed 2 bases, and the junction held 4 bases outside the gene matches. This CDR3 region has 15 residues. The sequencing input was peripheral blood. This TCR was sampled from a human donor with acute or convalescent COVID-19. The donor label of this sample is uncertain. The rearrangement links TRBV6-5 to TRBJ1-2; TRBD1 aligns across 12 bases. The CDR3 spells CASRGQGAGNYGYTF. CDR3 DNA sequence: TGTGCCAGCAGGGGACAGGGGGCCGGGAACTATGGCTACACCTTC.